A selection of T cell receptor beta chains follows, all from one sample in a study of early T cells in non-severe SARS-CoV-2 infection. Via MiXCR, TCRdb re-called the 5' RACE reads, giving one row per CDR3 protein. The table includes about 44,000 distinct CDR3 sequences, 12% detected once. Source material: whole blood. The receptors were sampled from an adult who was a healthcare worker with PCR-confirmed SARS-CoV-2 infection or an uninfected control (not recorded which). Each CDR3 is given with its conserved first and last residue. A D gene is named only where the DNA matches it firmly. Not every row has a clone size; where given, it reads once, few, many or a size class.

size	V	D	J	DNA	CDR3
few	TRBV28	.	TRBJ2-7	TGTGCCAGCAGTGTGGCCCCCCAAACTAGCTACGAGCAGTACTTC	CASSVAPQTSYEQYF
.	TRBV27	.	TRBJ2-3	TGTGCCAGCAGGGTTCCTTTCCGCACAGATACGCAGTATTTT	CASRVPFRTDTQYF
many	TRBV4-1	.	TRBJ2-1	TGCGCCAGCAGCCAGACAAGTTACAATGAGCAGTTCTTC	CASSQTSYNEQFF
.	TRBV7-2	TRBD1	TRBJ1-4	TGTGCCAGCAGCTTTTACAGGGGGCGAGGTGAAAAACTGTTTTTT	CASSFYRGRGEKLFF
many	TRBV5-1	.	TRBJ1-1	TGCGCCAGCAGCACGACCCCGACAGACACTGAAGCTTTCTTT	CASSTTPTDTEAFF
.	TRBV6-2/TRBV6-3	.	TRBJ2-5	TGTGCCAGCAGTTACCCCCGGAGGAAGAGCGTGTACCAAGAGACCCAGTACTTC	CASSYPRRKSVYQETQYF
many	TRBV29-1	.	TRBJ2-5	TGCAGCGTTGAGGAAGGGGAAGAGACCCAGTACTTC	CSVEEGEETQYF
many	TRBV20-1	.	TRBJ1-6	TGCAGTGCTAACGAGCAAATAAGGAATTCACCCCTCCACTTT	CSANEQIRNSPLHF
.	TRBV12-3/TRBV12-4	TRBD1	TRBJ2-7	TGTACCAGCAGGCGGGACAGGGGCTTCTCACTCCGCGGCGAGCAGTACTTC	CTSRRDRGFSLRGEQYF
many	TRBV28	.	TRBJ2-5	TGTGCCAGCAGTTTAACGGGGGAGACCCAGTACTTC	CASSLTGETQYF
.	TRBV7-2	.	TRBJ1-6	TGTGCCAGCATCCCAGGAGGCCGTCGTAATAATTCACCCCTCCACTTT	CASIPGGRRNNSPLHF
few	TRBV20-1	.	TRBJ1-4	TGCAGTGCTAGAGGGCCCTATAATGAAAAACTGTTTTTT	CSARGPYNEKLFF
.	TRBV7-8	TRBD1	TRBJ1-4	TGTGCCAGCAGCATAAGGGACAGCCCAAATGAAAAACTGTTTTTT	CASSIRDSPNEKLFF
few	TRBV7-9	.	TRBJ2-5	TGTGCCAGCAGTCCGTCGGGGACGGAGACCCAGTACTTC	CASSPSGTETQYF
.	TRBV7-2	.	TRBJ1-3	TGTGCCAGCAGCCCCCGGTTAGGGTCGGTAAACACCATATATTTT	CASSPRLGSVNTIYF
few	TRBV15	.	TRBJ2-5	TGTGCCACCAGCGGGGACTTTCAAGAGACCCAGTACTTC	CATSGDFQETQYF
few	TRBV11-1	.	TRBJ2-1	TGTGCCAGCAGCTCGATTGGACAGACCTACAATGAGCAGTTCTTC	CASSSIGQTYNEQFF
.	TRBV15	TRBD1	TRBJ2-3	TGTGCCACCAGCAGAGACCAGGGGGCAGAGACGCAGTATTTT	CATSRDQGAETQYF
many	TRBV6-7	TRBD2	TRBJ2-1	TGTGCCAGCACTAGCGGGTGTGAGGATGAGCAGTTCTTC	CASTSGCEDEQFF
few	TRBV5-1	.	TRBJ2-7	TGCGCCAGCATTCGGTTAGGGGAGCAGTACTTC	CASIRLGEQYF
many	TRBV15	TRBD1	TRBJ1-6	TGTGCCACCAGCACCCCGGGACAGTATTCACCCCTCCACTTT	CATSTPGQYSPLHF
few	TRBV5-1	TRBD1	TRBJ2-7	TGCGCCAGCAGCTCAGGACAGGGTCCCTACGAGCAGTACTTC	CASSSGQGPYEQYF
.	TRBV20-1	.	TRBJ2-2	TGCAGTGCTTGGCCTCTACCGGACACCGGGGAGCTGTTTTTT	CSAWPLPDTGELFF
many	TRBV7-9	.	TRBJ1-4	TGTGCCAGCAGCTGGGATAATGAAAAACTGTTTTTT	CASSWDNEKLFF
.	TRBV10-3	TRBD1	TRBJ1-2	TGTGCCATCAGTGACCGGGACAGCGGAATAGATGGCTACACCTTC	CAISDRDSGIDGYTF
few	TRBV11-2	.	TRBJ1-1	TGTGCCAGCAGCTTAGCTTCCCCCATTAGACAGCTGAACACTGAAGCTTTCTTT	CASSLASPIRQLNTEAFF
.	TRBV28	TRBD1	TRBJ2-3	TGTGCCAGCAGGCTACCGACAGGGGACCCAGATACGCAGTATTTT	CASRLPTGDPDTQYF
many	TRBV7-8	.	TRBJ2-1	TGTGCCAGCAGATTAGGTCACAATGAGCAGTTCTTC	CASRLGHNEQFF
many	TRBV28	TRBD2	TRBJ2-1	TGTGCCAGCAGCCTAACTAGCGGGGTGCTTAATGAGCAGTTCTTC	CASSLTSGVLNEQFF
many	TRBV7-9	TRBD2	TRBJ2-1	TGTGCCAGCAGCCCCCAGCTAGCGGCGTACAATGAGCAGTTCTTC	CASSPQLAAYNEQFF
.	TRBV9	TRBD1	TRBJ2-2	TGTGCCAGCAGCGCCGACAGGGAAGACACCGGGGAGCTGTTTTTT	CASSADREDTGELFF
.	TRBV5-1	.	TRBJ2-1	TGCGCCAGCAGCTTTGATCTGGGGACCTACAATGAGCAGTTCTTC	CASSFDLGTYNEQFF
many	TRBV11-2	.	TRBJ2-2	TGTGCCAGCAGTCCGGGGAGACACACCGGGGAGCTGTTTTTT	CASSPGRHTGELFF
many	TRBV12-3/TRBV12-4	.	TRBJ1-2	TGTGCCAGCAGTTCGGAGAGGAGCTATGGCTACACCTTC	CASSSERSYGYTF
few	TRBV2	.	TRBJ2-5	TGTGCCAGCAGTGACGGTCGGCAAGAGACCCAGTACTTC	CASSDGRQETQYF
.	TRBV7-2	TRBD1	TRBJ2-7	TGTGCCAGCAGCCCCGGGACAGTTCCCTACGAGCAGTACTTC	CASSPGTVPYEQYF
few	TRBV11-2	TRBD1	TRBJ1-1	TGTGCCAGCAGCCAAACCAGGGGGCGGAGGGAAGCTTTCTTT	CASSQTRGRREAFF
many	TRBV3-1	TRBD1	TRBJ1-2	TGTGCCAGCAGCCGAACAGGGGGGAATCGGGTGTATGGCTACACCTTC	CASSRTGGNRVYGYTF
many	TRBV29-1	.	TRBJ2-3	TGCAGCTCGACAGGTGGCACAGATACGCAGTATTTT	CSSTGGTDTQYF
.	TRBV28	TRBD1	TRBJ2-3	TGTGCCAGCAGTCAGGACAGGGGAGCAGATACGCAGTATTTT	CASSQDRGADTQYF